Listed below are T cell receptor beta chains from one sample, sequenced in a study of long-term antiretroviral therapy in people with HIV. The protocol was immunoSEQ multiplex PCR, while the TCRdb copy is restricted to in-frame clones and leaves out a portion. Here the sample spans 18,000 or so clones, about nine tenths being singletons. The specimen comprised unsorted PBMCs, sampled 3 years after starting antiretroviral therapy. The receptor source for this set is a man aged 45 to 65 with HIV. CDR3s include the opening cysteine and the closing phenylalanine or tryptophan. A D gene is named only where the DNA matches it firmly. Rows give clone size only sometimes, using once, few, many, or a class for an expanded clone.

TRBV15	TRBJ2-7	TRBD1	15	NA	CATHPGQGVAYEQYF	TGTGCCACCCACCCCGGCCAGGGGGTCGCCTACGAGCAGTACTTC
TRBV7-8	TRBJ1-1	NA	14	NA	CASSPWELNTEAFF	TGTGCCAGCAGCCCCTGGGAACTGAACACTGAAGCTTTCTTT
TRBV14	TRBJ1-2	NA	13	NA	CASSQGQNYGYTF	TGTGCCAGCAGCCAAGGACAGAACTATGGCTACACCTTC
TRBV2	TRBJ2-2	NA	14	NA	CASSVGEGTGELFF	TGTGCCAGCAGTGTGGGGGAAGGCACCGGGGAGCTGTTTTTT
TRBV11-3	TRBJ2-1	TRBD2	14	few	CASSQRGANNEQFF	TGTGCCAGCAGCCAGCGGGGGGCCAACAATGAGCAGTTCTTC
TRBV5-6	TRBJ2-2	NA	14	NA	CASSLVVFTGELFF	TGTGCCAGCAGCTTGGTAGTATTCACCGGGGAGCTGTTTTTT
TRBV10-3	TRBJ2-7	NA	13	NA	CAITNIDSYEQYF	TGTGCCATCACCAACATAGACTCCTACGAGCAGTACTTC
TRBV7-9	TRBJ1-3	TRBD1	16	NA	CASSSGTGETGNTIYF	TGTGCCAGCAGCTCTGGGACAGGAGAAACTGGAAACACCATATATTTT
TRBV7-6	TRBJ2-1	TRBD2	17	NA	CASSLAASGGAWDEQFF	TGTGCCAGCAGCTTAGCGGCCAGCGGGGGGGCCTGGGATGAGCAGTTCTTC
TRBV30	TRBJ2-7	NA	12	NA	CAWSRSGYEQYF	TGTGCCTGGAGTAGATCAGGGTACGAGCAGTACTTC
TRBV29-1	TRBJ1-1	NA	12	NA	CSVRGWETEAFF	TGCAGCGTCCGGGGTTGGGAGACTGAAGCTTTCTTT
TRBV27	TRBJ2-3	TRBD1	18	NA	CASRVEGGPGQGSGTQYF	TGTGCCAGCAGAGTTGAAGGGGGGCCGGGACAGGGCTCGGGTACGCAGTATTTT
TRBV19	TRBJ2-7	TRBD1	13	NA	CASSIQGAYEQYF	TGTGCCAGTAGTATACAGGGGGCTTACGAGCAGTACTTC
TRBV2	TRBJ2-3	NA	14	NA	CASSEGTSTDTQYF	TGTGCCAGCAGTGAGGGGACAAGCACAGATACGCAGTATTTT
TRBV5-6	TRBJ2-7	NA	13	NA	CASSPLQGYEQYF	TGTGCCAGCAGCCCACTTCAGGGCTACGAGCAGTACTTC
TRBV4-3	TRBJ1-4	TRBD1	15	NA	CASSQSGTGREKLFF	TGCGCCAGCAGCCAATCCGGGACAGGTCGTGAAAAACTGTTTTTT
TRBV6-5	TRBJ2-7	TRBD2	14	NA	CASSQLAGRYEQYF	TGTGCCAGCAGTCAACTAGCGGGGCGGTACGAGCAGTACTTC
TRBV2	TRBJ2-4	TRBD1	15	NA	CASSRLGQGENIQYF	TGTGCCAGCAGCCGATTGGGACAGGGGGAAAACATTCAGTACTTC
TRBV6-1	TRBJ1-3	TRBD1	14	NA	CASARNDREGTIYF	TGTGCCAGCGCCCGTAACGACAGGGAGGGCACCATATATTTT
TRBV4-1	TRBJ2-3	NA	14	NA	CASSSFPYTDTQYF	TGCGCCAGCAGTAGCTTCCCCTACACAGATACGCAGTATTTT
TRBV5-6	TRBJ2-7	TRBD1	15	NA	CASSPPTGYSYEQYF	TGTGCCAGCAGCCCGCCGACAGGGTACTCCTACGAGCAGTACTTC
TRBV30	TRBJ2-7	NA	12	NA	CAWSVSVYEQYF	TGTGCCTGGAGTGTATCAGTCTACGAGCAGTACTTC
TRBV10-3	TRBJ1-2	TRBD1	17	NA	CAIRDTYRGGEDYGYTF	TGTGCCATCAGGGACACCTACAGGGGAGGTGAGGACTATGGCTACACCTTC
TRBV6-1	TRBJ2-7	TRBD1	12	NA	CASSDPGTGRYF	TGTGCCAGCAGTGACCCCGGGACAGGGCGGTACTTC
TRBV19	TRBJ2-1	TRBD2	14	NA	CASSVSGGPDEQFF	TGTGCCAGTAGTGTGTCGGGGGGGCCCGATGAGCAGTTCTTC
TRBV18	TRBJ2-7	NA	15	NA	CASSPVTGSTYEQYF	TGTGCCAGCTCACCAGTTACAGGGAGTACCTACGAGCAGTACTTC
TRBV6-6	TRBJ1-4	NA	14	NA	CASSLWGRTAKLFF	TGTGCCAGCAGTTTGTGGGGGCGGACGGCAAAACTGTTTTTT
TRBV2	TRBJ1-5	NA	12	NA	CASGDEGQPQHF	TGTGCCAGCGGGGACGAGGGTCAGCCCCAGCATTTT
TRBV7-6	TRBJ2-7	NA	15	NA	CASSLSGGVSYEQYF	TGTGCCAGCAGCTTATCCGGGGGCGTTTCCTACGAGCAGTACTTC
TRBV11-2	TRBJ2-1	TRBD1	16	NA	CASSPGDRVTYNEQFF	TGTGCCAGCAGCCCGGGGGACAGGGTCACCTACAATGAGCAGTTCTTC
TRBV5-1	TRBJ2-7	NA	13	NA	CASSPELGHEQYF	TGCGCCAGCAGCCCGGAACTAGGCCACGAGCAGTACTTC
TRBV27	TRBJ1-1	NA	17	NA	CASSLSTGMGLNTEAFF	TGTGCCAGCAGTTTATCTACAGGGATGGGGCTGAACACTGAAGCTTTCTTT
TRBV28	TRBJ2-6	NA	17	once	CATHLAQGRAGANVLTF	TGTGCCACCCATCTAGCCCAGGGGCGGGCTGGGGCCAACGTCCTGACTTTC
TRBV7-2	TRBJ2-1	NA	15	NA	CASSSRPPQGNEQFF	TGTGCCAGCAGCTCCCGGCCCCCCCAAGGGAATGAGCAGTTCTTC
TRBV6-5	TRBJ1-2	NA	13	NA	CASSSGANYGYTF	TGTGCCAGCAGTTCGGGGGCGAACTATGGCTACACCTTC
TRBV5-1	TRBJ2-3	TRBD1	15	NA	CASSLITGGTDTQYF	TGCGCCAGCAGCTTGATCACAGGGGGTACAGATACGCAGTATTTT
TRBV2	TRBJ1-2	NA	17	NA	CASSERQSIHVAYGYTF	TGTGCCAGCAGTGAACGACAGTCCATCCACGTTGCCTATGGCTACACCTTC
TRBV19	TRBJ2-5	TRBD1	11	NA	CASGDRQTQYF	TGTGCCAGTGGGGACAGACAGACCCAGTACTTC
TRBV6-6	TRBJ2-1	TRBD1	13	NA	CASSWAGGNEQFF	TGTGCCAGCAGTTGGGCAGGGGGCAATGAGCAGTTCTTC